Listed here are 24 T cell receptor beta chains from one sample, sequenced in a study of response to subunit inactivated influenza vaccine. TCRdb ran MiXCR on the RT-PCR reads and lists one entry per CDR3 protein. The table lists roughly 500,000 distinct CDR3 sequences, 16% of them singletons, with approximately 3% in the top ten. The sequenced sample was CD4+ T cells sorted from PBMCs, obtained roughly 24 months after vaccination. These receptors came from a man between 50 and 70 years old who received an inactivated influenza vaccine.

V gene TRBV4-2 combines with J gene TRBJ2-1; D is possibly TRBD1 (6 bases). Germline lookup yields CDR1 LGHNA and CDR2 YNFKEQ. The CDR3 has 16 amino acids. The V end was cut by 1 base, the J end by 6 bases, with 16 bases between. CDR3 in amino acids: CASSQVTGQGGNEQFF. The CDR3 region has the DNA TGTGCCAGCAGCCAAGTGACGGGACAAGGAGGCAATGAGCAGTTCTTC.

The chain is built from TRBV7-8 and TRBJ1-2, with TRBD1 identical over 7 bases. The germline gives CDR1 SGHVS, CDR2 FQNEAQ. This CDR3 contains 14 residues. V gave up 1 base and J gave up 10 bases; unmatched junction bases: 9. This CDR3 is CASSLGTGALYYTF. For the CDR3, the DNA is TGTGCCAGCAGCTTAGGGACAGGCGCCTTATACTACACCTTC.

The V call is TRBV4-2, the J call TRBJ1-5, with D perhaps TRBD1 (6 bases). Germline lookup yields CDR1 LGHNA and CDR2 YNFKEQ. Trimming stripped 1 base from V and 7 bases from J, with 17 bases between. The CDR3 length is 16 residues. CDR3 sequence (DNA): TGTGCCAGCAGCCAAGTTCCTGGCAGGGGAAGACAGCCCCAGCATTTT. This translates into CASSQVPGRGRQPQHF.

This clonotype was detected only a few times. The rearrangement uses TRBV4-2 and TRBJ2-1; the match to TRBD2 covers 7 bases. Germline trimming cut 0 bases from V and 4 bases from J; bases unmatched to any gene: 6. Germline loops: CDR1 LGHNA, CDR2 YNFKEQ. CDR3 size: 16 residues. CDR3 loop: CASSQDLSGIYNEQFF. The CDR3 coding sequence is TGTGCCAGCAGCCAAGATCTGAGCGGGATATACAATGAGCAGTTCTTC.

The sample holds many counts of this clonotype. This sequence joins TRBV11-2 and TRBJ2-3, with D possibly TRBD1 on 5 matching bases. CDR1 is SGHAT, CDR2 FQNNGV, per germline. V was cut by 2 bases and J by 6 bases, with 9 bases left in between. This CDR3 spans 13 amino acids. The CDR3 region has the DNA TGTGCCAGCAGCTTATCGTCAGGGGATACGCAGTATTTT. The encoded protein is CASSLSSGDTQYF.

In its sample, this clonotype was seen once. The gene calls are TRBV4-2 and TRBJ2-1; 7 nucleotides match TRBD2. The CDR3 length is 15 residues. J lost 7 bases, V lost 0 bases, and 6 bases had no gene match. Germline loops: CDR1 LGHNA, CDR2 YNFKEQ. The CDR3 loop is CASSQEEAAGNEQFF. The DNA of the CDR3 is TGTGCCAGCAGCCAAGAGGAGGCAGCGGGGAATGAGCAGTTCTTC.

The chain has TRBV6-1 and TRBJ1-5, with a weak D call TRBD1 (6 bases). V shed 6 bases and J shed 3 bases, with 12 bases lying between them. The CDR3 totals 14 residues. Germline V gives CDR1 MNHNS, CDR2 SASEGT. The CDR3 region is CASRWDNTNQPQHF. The CDR3 region has the DNA TGTGCCAGCAGGTGGGACAATACCAATCAGCCCCAGCATTTT.

The genes are TRBV20-1 and TRBJ1-1, with a weak D call TRBD1 (5 bases). This CDR3 has 12 residues. Germline V gene data show CDR1 as DFQATT and CDR2 as SNEGSKA (reference sequence). V was pared by 3 bases and J by 8 bases, with 13 bases between. This CDR3 reads CSASSGAPEAFF. The CDR3 nucleotides are TGCAGTGCTAGTTCCGGGGCCCCCGAAGCTTTCTTT.

This clonotype appeared a few times. This rearrangement joins TRBV9 to TRBJ2-3, with 13 bases lining up with TRBD2. The CDR3 totals 21 residues. From germline, CDR1 is SGDLS and CDR2 YYNGEE. The V and J ends lost 2 bases and 2 bases, in that order; junction bases with no gene match: 17. In nucleotides, the CDR3 is TGTGCCAGCAGCGTTGCCCCAGTCGGACTAGCGGGGGCGAGATCCACAGATACGCAGTATTTT. It encodes CASSVAPVGLAGARSTDTQYF.

The chain is built from TRBV10-3 and TRBJ2-5, with unresolved D. CDR1 and CDR2 from the germline V gene are ENHRY and SYGVKD. Trimming pared 4 bases from V and 5 bases from J, leaving 14 bases between. The CDR3 extends over 14 amino acids. The CDR3 protein is CAISADGPKETQYF. In nucleotides, the CDR3 is TGTGCCATCAGTGCGGACGGCCCCAAGGAGACCCAGTACTTC.

The chain joins TRBV12-3 or TRBV12-4 to TRBJ1-5; weak D call: TRBD1 (6 bases). There are 15 residues in the CDR3. V was pared by 5 bases and J by 3 bases, with 14 bases between. CDR3 sequence reads: CASSPQGRDNQPQHF. The CDR3 coding sequence is TGTGCCAGCAGTCCACAGGGTCGCGACAATCAGCCCCAGCATTTT.

The V and J genes are TRBV28 and TRBJ1-3; D remains ambiguous. CDR3 length: 14 amino acids. Germline loops: CDR1 MDHEN, CDR2 SYDVKM. Trimming shortened V by 3 bases and J by 0 bases, and 6 bases separated the two germline ends. The chain's CDR3 is CASSLVISGNTIYF. DNA of the CDR3: TGTGCCAGCAGTTTGGTGATCTCTGGAAACACCATATATTTT.

The chain joins TRBV14 to TRBJ2-7; D is unclear. Trimming took off 4 bases at V and 4 bases at J, with 11 bases between the two ends. Germline-derived CDR1 and CDR2 are SGHDN and FVKESK. CDR3 length: 13 amino acids. CDR3 nucleotide sequence: TGTGCCAGCAGCCCAACCAACACTTACGAGCAGTACTTC. Protein: CASSPTNTYEQYF.

The rearrangement joins TRBV20-1 to TRBJ1-1; D remains unclear. The CDR3 spans 15 residues. Trimming removed 3 bases at V and 4 bases at J, with 18 bases between. CDR1 and CDR2 (germline): DFQATT, SNEGSKA (reference sequence). The CDR3: CSARPPGMRGTEAFF. CDR3 DNA: TGCAGTGCTAGGCCCCCGGGGATGAGAGGCACTGAAGCTTTCTTT.

The chain links TRBV5-1 to TRBJ2-1; D unresolved. The germline V gene has CDR1 SGHRS and CDR2 YFSETQ. The CDR3 covers 15 residues. Trimming pared 0 bases from V and 1 base from J, leaving 8 bases between. DNA of the CDR3: TGCGCCAGCAGCTTGGATCATGGATCCTACAATGAGCAGTTCTTC. Translating gives CASSLDHGSYNEQFF.

The rearrangement links TRBV28 to TRBJ1-1; D remains ambiguous. Germline loops: CDR1 MDHEN, CDR2 SYDVKM. The CDR3 is 11 amino acids. Deletions cut 1 base from V and 8 bases from J, with 5 bases between. CDR3 region: CASSLSGEAFF. CDR3 sequence (DNA): TGTGCCAGCAGTTTATCTGGGGAAGCTTTCTTT.

The gene calls are TRBV12-3 or TRBV12-4 and TRBJ2-5; TRBD1 agrees at 7 bases. The CDR3 is 15 amino acids. Unmatched junction bases numbered 7, after V lost 6 bases and J lost 0 bases. The DNA of the CDR3 is TGTGCCAGCAGCGAAGGGACAGTGTACCAAGAGACCCAGTACTTC. Protein product: CASSEGTVYQETQYF.

Only a few counts were recorded for this clonotype. V and J are TRBV6-5 and TRBJ1-3; D is undetermined. This CDR3 contains 16 residues. The V end was cut by 0 bases, the J end by 3 bases, with 12 bases between. Per germline, CDR1 MNHEY and CDR2 SVGAGI. The CDR3 loop is CASSYSWRGYGNTIYF. CDR3 coding DNA: TGTGCCAGCAGTTACTCATGGCGCGGATATGGAAACACCATATATTTT.

V and J are TRBV7-2 and TRBJ1-1; no firm D call. The CDR3 is 13 residues long. V lost 4 bases, J lost 0 bases, and 6 bases lay in between. From germline, CDR1 is SGHTA and CDR2 FQGNSA. CDR3 nucleotide sequence: TGTGCCAGCAGCTCTGTCCTGAACACTGAAGCTTTCTTT. This encodes CASSSVLNTEAFF.

The chain recombines TRBV20-1 with TRBJ2-1; D remains ambiguous. V lost 3 bases and J lost 4, with 13 bases in between. The CDR3 is 14 residues long. CDR1 and CDR2 (germline): DFQATT, SNEGSKA (reference sequence). For the CDR3, the DNA is TGCAGTGCTAGCGCCTCTCTAAGGTACAATGAGCAGTTCTTC. Translated, it gives CSASASLRYNEQFF.

This clonotype has only a few counts. This chain uses TRBV5-1 with TRBJ1-4; 10 bases align to TRBD1. The germline V gene encodes CDR1 SGHRS and CDR2 YFSETQ. Germline trimming cut 2 bases from V and 8 bases from J; bases unmatched to any gene: 6. The CDR3 is made up of 15 amino acids. CDR3 nucleotide sequence: TGCGCCAGCAGCTTTTCCGGGACAGGGGTGGAAAAACTGTTTTTT. Translating it yields CASSFSGTGVEKLFF.

The chain couples TRBV20-1 to TRBJ1-1; D not resolved. The CDR3 is 11 amino acids. Germline CDR1 and CDR2: DFQATT and SNEGSKA (reference sequence). The ends were cut back, 5 bases at V and 1 base at J, with 5 bases in the middle. CDR3 nucleotide sequence: TGCAGTGCTTTCAAGAACACTGAAGCTTTCTTT. Translation gives CSAFKNTEAFF.

This chain joins TRBV20-1 and TRBJ2-3; a possible D gene is TRBD1 (5 bases). Trimming pared 3 bases from V and 6 bases from J, leaving 13 bases between. The CDR3 runs 13 residues. CDR1 is DFQATT, CDR2 SNEGSKA, per germline (reference sequence). DNA of the CDR3: TGCAGTGCTAGGCACAGGATTGGGGATACGCAGTATTTT. Translated, it gives CSARHRIGDTQYF.

This clonotype has only a few counts. The CDR3 DNA reads as TGTGCCACGACAGATCAAGAGACCCAGTACTTC. Translation gives CATTDQETQYF. The chain carries TRBV10-3 and TRBJ2-5, with a weak D call TRBD1 (5 bases). V lost 10 bases and J lost 2, with 8 bases in between. Germline CDR1 is ENHRY and CDR2 is SYGVKD. The CDR3 is 11 amino acids.